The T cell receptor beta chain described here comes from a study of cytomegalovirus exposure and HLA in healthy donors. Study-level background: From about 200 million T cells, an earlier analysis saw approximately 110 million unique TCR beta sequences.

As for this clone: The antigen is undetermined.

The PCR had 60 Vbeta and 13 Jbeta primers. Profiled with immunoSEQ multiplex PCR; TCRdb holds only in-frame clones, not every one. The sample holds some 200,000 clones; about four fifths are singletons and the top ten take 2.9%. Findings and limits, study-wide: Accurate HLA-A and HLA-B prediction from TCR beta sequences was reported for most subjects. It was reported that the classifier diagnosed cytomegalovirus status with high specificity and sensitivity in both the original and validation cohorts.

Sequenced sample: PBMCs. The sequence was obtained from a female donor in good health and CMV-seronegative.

The CDR3 bases are TGTGCCAGCAGTTATTCGGGTAACTATGGCTACACCTTC. It translates to CASSYSGNYGYTF. The chain is built from TRBV27 and TRBJ1-2; unclear D gene. Trimming left V 4 bases short and J 1 base short, with 7 bases between. The CDR3 runs to 13 residues. In germline, CDR1 is MNHEY, CDR2 SMNVEV (reference sequence).